This T cell receptor (beta chain) was observed in a study of early T cells in non-severe SARS-CoV-2 infection. The CDR3 contains 13 residues. V dropped 1 base and J dropped 9 bases, with 10 bases sitting between them. Germline CDR1 LGHDT, CDR2 YNNKEL (reference sequence). TCRdb analysed the 5' RACE reads with MiXCR anew, one entry per CDR3 protein. Of roughly 86,000 distinct CDR3 sequences listed, under 15% were seen once; the top ten hold less than 0.6%. Sequenced input: whole blood. The clonotype comes from an adult who was a healthcare worker with PCR-confirmed SARS-CoV-2 infection or an uninfected control (not recorded which). The chain recombines TRBV3-1 with TRBJ2-1, with D perhaps matching TRBD2 (6 bases). The DNA for the CDR3 is TGTGCCAGCAGCCAAGTCCGGGGGATTGAGCAGTTCTTC. Its protein is CASSQVRGIEQFF.